This TCR beta chain originates from a study of Ad26.COV2.S vaccination and SARS-CoV-2 variants. Treatment meaning: some 19 received Ad26.COV2.S at low or high dose, single or two shots; roughly 5 received placebo; per-sample allocation not given. Following the first vaccine or placebo injection, samples were taken on day 63. CDR1 SGHAT and CDR2 FQNNGV come from the germline V gene. V was clipped by 5 bases and J by 0 bases; unmatched bases: 13. The CDR3 covers 19 residues. TCRdb's copy holds only in-frame clones and misses some; the assay was immunoSEQ multiplex PCR. The sample holds approximately 340,000 clones, roughly 85% seen once.

This TCR was recovered from a person between 18 and 59 years old who received the Ad26.COV2.S COVID-19 vaccine or a placebo. The sample here was peripheral blood, taken in a trial of Ad26.COV2.S vaccine versus placebo. This chain connects TRBV11-2 to TRBJ2-6; 7 bases map to TRBD1. The CDR3 region has the DNA TGTGCCAGCAGCCCCCGCCGGGACAGTGTCTTCTCTGGGGCCAACGTCCTGACTTTC. Its translation is CASSPRRDSVFSGANVLTF.